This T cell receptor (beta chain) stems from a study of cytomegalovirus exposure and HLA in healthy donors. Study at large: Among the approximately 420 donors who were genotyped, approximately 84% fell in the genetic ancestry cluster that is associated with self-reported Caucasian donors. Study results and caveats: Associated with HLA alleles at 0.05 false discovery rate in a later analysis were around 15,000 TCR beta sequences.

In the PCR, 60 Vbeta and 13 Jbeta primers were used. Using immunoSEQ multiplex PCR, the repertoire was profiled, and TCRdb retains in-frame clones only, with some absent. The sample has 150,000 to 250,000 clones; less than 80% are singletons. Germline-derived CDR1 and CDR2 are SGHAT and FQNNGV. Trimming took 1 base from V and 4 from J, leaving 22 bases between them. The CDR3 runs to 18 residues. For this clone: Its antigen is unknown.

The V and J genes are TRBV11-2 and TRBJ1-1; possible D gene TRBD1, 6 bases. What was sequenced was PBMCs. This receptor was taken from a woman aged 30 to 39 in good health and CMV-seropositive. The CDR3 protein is CASSLVYGGQGLATEAFF. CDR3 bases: TGTGCCAGCAGCTTAGTGTATGGAGGTCAGGGGTTAGCCACTGAAGCTTTCTTT.